A single sample gave rise to the 9 T cell receptor beta chains below, sequenced in a study of Graves' ophthalmopathy and Graves' hyperthyroidism. Researchers took RNA transcripts and amplified TCR beta CDR3 regions from them. HTBI-primed RT-PCR formed the first round, and a multiplex PCR formed the second. TCRdb processed the multiplex PCR reads anew with MiXCR; each CDR3 protein has one entry. The table records some 170,000 distinct CDR3 sequences, 39% of them present only once. The sequencing sample was made of peripheral blood. The source is a man in his thirties or forties with Graves' ophthalmopathy.

The rearrangement uses TRBV12-3 or TRBV12-4 and TRBJ1-6; the D gene is possibly TRBD1 (5 bases). With 1 base removed from V and 9 bases from J, the gap between germline ends came to 13 bases. This CDR3 is built from 15 residues. DNA for the CDR3: TGTGCCAGCAGTTTAGATGCAGGGATCCGTTCACCCCTCCACTTT. Protein sequence: CASSLDAGIRSPLHF.

V gene TRBV11-2 combines with J gene TRBJ2-5; D ambiguous. CDR3 length equals 13 residues. V dropped 0 bases and J dropped 5 bases, with 7 bases sitting between them. Germline-derived CDR1 and CDR2 are SGHAT and FQNNGV. The CDR3 DNA reads TGTGCCAGCAGCTTAGAGCCCGAGGAGACCCAGTACTTC. This gives the protein CASSLEPEETQYF.

The chain has TRBV10-3 and TRBJ2-5; D possibly corresponds to TRBD1 (5 bases). The germline V gene encodes CDR1 ENHRY and CDR2 SYGVKD. This CDR3 contains 12 residues. Between the trimmed V and J ends, which lost 10 bases and 5 bases, there was a span of 14 bases. This chain's CDR3 is CASKGISETQYF. For the CDR3, the DNA is TGTGCCAGCAAGGGGATCTCGGAGACCCAGTACTTC.

This clonotype appeared a few times. This chain uses TRBV6-5 with TRBJ2-7, with D uncertain. Germline-derived CDR1 and CDR2 are MNHEY and SVGAGI. V was shortened by 8 bases and J by 3 bases, with 5 bases between the two germline ends. The CDR3 contains 10 residues. The CDR3 nucleotides are TGTGCCAGCGTCGGCTACGAGCAGTACTTC. It codes for CASVGYEQYF.

J is TRBJ2-7 and V is TRBV6-1; TRBD1 matches 7 bases. This CDR3 has 14 amino acids. Germline V gene data show CDR1 as MNHNS and CDR2 as SASEGT. Trimming took 6 bases from V and 7 from J; bases not matched to a gene: 12. CDR3 bases: TGTGCCAGCAGGCCCTACAGGGGCGGATGGGAGCAGTACTTC. This encodes CASRPYRGGWEQYF.

This clonotype was recorded at least ten times. The gene calls are TRBV20-1 and TRBJ2-4, with D possibly TRBD2 on 6 matching bases. V was shortened by 3 bases and J by 4 bases, with 13 bases between the two germline ends. Germline lookup yields CDR1 DFQATT and CDR2 SNEGSKA (reference sequence). CDR3 size: 14 residues. Here the CDR3 reads CSARRRDGKNIQYF. As DNA, the CDR3 is TGCAGTGCTAGGAGGCGGGACGGAAAAAACATTCAGTACTTC.

The genes are TRBV11-2 and TRBJ2-5; 8 nucleotides agree with TRBD2. The CDR3 extends over 18 amino acids. In germline, CDR1 is SGHAT, CDR2 FQNNGV. After removal of 3 bases from V and 2 bases from J, the junction contained 14 bases not matched to a gene. In DNA, the CDR3 is TGTGCCAGCAGCTTTACTAGCGGCCAAACAACCTTACAAGAGACCCAGTACTTC. Its translation: CASSFTSGQTTLQETQYF.

Concerning this clonotype: The junction departs from germline at one end; a sequencing error may be responsible. The CDR3 DNA follows: TGTGCCAGCAGTGAGGCGGGGGCATCTGGAAACACCACATATTTT. Amino acids: CASSEAGASGNTTYF. The chain carries TRBV6-1 and TRBJ1-3, with D possibly matching TRBD1 (6 bases). CDR1 and CDR2 (germline): MNHNS, SASEGT. The CDR3 consists of 15 residues.

This chain links TRBV12-3 or TRBV12-4 with TRBJ1-5; the match to TRBD1 covers 8 bases. J lost 3 bases, V lost 5 bases, and 6 bases had no gene match. The CDR3 totals 15 residues. The CDR3 is CASSLGTGDNQPQHF. The CDR3 DNA sequence: TGTGCCAGCAGTCTGGGGACAGGAGACAATCAGCCCCAGCATTTT.